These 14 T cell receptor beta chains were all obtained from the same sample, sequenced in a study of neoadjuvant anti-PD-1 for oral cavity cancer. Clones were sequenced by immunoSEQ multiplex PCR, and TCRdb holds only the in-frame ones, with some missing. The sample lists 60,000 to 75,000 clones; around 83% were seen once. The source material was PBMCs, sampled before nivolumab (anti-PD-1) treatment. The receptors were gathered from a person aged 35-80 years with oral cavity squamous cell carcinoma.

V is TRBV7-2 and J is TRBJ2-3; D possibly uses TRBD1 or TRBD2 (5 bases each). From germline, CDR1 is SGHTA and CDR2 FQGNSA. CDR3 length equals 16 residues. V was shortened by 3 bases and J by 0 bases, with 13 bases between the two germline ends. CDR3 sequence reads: CASSLWGPTSTDTQYF. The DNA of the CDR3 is TGTGCCAGCAGCTTGTGGGGACCAACTAGCACAGATACGCAGTATTTT.

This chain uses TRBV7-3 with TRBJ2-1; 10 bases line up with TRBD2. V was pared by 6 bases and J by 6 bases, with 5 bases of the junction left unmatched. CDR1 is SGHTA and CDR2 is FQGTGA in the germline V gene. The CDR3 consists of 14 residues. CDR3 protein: CASSRSGRGNEQFF. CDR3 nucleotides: TGTGCCAGCAGTCGCAGCGGGAGGGGCAATGAGCAGTTCTTC. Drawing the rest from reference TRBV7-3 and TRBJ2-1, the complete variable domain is GAGVSQTPSNKVTEKGKYVELRCDPISGHTALYWYRQSLGQGPEFLIYFQGTGAADDSGLPNDRFFAVRPEGSVSTLKIQRTERGDSAVYLCASSRSGRGNEQFFGPGTRLTVL.

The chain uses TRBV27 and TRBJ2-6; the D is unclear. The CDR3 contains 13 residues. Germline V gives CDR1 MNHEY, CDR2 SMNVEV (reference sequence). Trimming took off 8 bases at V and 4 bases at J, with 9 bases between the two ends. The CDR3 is CASGQAGANVLTF. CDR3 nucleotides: TGTGCCAGCGGGCAGGCCGGGGCCAACGTCCTGACTTTC.

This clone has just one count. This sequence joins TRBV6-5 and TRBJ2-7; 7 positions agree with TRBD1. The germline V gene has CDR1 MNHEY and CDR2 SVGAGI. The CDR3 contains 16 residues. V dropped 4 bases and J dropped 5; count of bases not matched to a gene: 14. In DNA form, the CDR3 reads TGTGCCAGCAGTTTTTCCCAGGGACAGCGGTACCACGAGCAGTACTTC. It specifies CASSFSQGQRYHEQYF.

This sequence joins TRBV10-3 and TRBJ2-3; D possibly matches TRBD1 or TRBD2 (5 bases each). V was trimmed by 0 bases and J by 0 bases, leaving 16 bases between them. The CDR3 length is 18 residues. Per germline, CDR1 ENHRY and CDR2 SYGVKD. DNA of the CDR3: TGTGCCATCAGTGAGTCGCTGGTCAGGGAGCCTAGCACAGATACGCAGTATTTT. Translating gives CAISESLVREPSTDTQYF.

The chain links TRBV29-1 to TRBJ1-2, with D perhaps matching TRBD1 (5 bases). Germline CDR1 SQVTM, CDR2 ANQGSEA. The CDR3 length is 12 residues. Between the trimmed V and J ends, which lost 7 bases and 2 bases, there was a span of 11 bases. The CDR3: CSAATGNYGYTF. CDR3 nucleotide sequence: TGCAGCGCGGCCACAGGAAACTATGGCTACACCTTC.

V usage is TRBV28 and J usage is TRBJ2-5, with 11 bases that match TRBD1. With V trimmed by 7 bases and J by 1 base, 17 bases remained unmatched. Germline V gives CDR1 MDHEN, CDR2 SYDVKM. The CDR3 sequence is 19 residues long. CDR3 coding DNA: TGTGCCAGCACTGGGACAGGGGGTGTAACGAAAACCTTCCAAGAGACCCAGTACTTC. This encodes CASTGTGGVTKTFQETQYF.

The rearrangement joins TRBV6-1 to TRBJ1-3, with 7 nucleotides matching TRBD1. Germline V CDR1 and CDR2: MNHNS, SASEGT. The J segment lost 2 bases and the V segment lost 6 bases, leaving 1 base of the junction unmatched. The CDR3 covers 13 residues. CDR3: CASRTGAGNTIYF. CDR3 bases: TGTGCCAGCAGAACAGGGGCTGGAAACACCATATATTTT.

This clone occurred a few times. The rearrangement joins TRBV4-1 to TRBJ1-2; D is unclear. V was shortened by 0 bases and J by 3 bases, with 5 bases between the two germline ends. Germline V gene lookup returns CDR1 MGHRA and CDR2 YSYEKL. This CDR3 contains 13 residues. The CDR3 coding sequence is TGCGCCAGCAGCCAAGAACAGTACTATGGCTACACCTTC. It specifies CASSQEQYYGYTF.

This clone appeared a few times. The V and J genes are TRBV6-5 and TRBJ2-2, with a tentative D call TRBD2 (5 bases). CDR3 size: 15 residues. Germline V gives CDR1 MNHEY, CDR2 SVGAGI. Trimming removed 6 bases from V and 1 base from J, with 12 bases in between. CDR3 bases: TGTGCCAGCAGCTTTCGGACTGAGAACACCGGGGAGCTGTTTTTT. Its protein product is CASSFRTENTGELFF.

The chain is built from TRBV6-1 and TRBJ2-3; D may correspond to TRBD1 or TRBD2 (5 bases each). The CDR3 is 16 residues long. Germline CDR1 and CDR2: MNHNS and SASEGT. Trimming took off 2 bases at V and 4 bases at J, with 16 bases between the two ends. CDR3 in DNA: TGTGCCAGCAGTGAACGGAAGTGGGGGTATTCAGATACGCAGTATTTT. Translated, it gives CASSERKWGYSDTQYF.

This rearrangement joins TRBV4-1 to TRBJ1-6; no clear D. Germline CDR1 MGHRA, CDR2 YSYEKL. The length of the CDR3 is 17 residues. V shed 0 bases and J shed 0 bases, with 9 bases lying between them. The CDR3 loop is CASSQETAGSYNSPLHF. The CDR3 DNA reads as TGCGCCAGCAGCCAAGAGACGGCCGGCTCCTATAATTCACCCCTCCACTTT.

In DNA form, the CDR3 reads TGCGCCAGCAGCGTGGACGGGGGAAACACCATATATTTT. Translated: CASSVDGGNTIYF. The V and J genes are TRBV5-1 and TRBJ1-3, with D unclear. V dropped 4 bases and J dropped 4 bases, with 9 bases sitting between them. Per the germline V gene, CDR1 is SGHRS and CDR2 is YFSETQ. CDR3 length equals 13 residues.

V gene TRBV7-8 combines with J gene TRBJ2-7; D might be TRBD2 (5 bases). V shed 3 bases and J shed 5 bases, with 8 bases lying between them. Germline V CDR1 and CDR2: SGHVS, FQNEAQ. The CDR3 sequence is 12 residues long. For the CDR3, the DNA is TGTGCCAGCAGCTTCAGCGGTGACGAGCAGTACTTC. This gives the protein CASSFSGDEQYF.